The rows below give T cell receptor beta chains drawn from one sample of a study of identifying expanded T cells in peripheral blood. Clones were read by immunoSEQ multiplex PCR, and TCRdb kept only the in-frame ones, dropping some. The data show about 78,000 clones, 80% to 90% seen once. The sequenced sample was blood. The receptors derive from a person aged 18 to 70 in good health. CDR3s include the opening cysteine and the closing phenylalanine or tryptophan. A D gene is named only where the DNA matches it firmly. Expanded clones are given a class, and other clones once, few, many or no size at all.

cdr3_nt: TGTGCCAGCAGCCAAGAGGGAGCGGGGCTCAATGAGCAGTTCTTC
cdr3_aa: CASSQEGAGLNEQFF
clone_size: -
v_call: TRBV4-2
j_call: TRBJ2-1
d_call: TRBD2

cdr3_nt: TGTGCCAGTACCCCCGGCGGCCAAGAGACCCAGTACTTC
cdr3_aa: CASTPGGQETQYF
clone_size: -
v_call: TRBV19
j_call: TRBJ2-5
d_call: -

cdr3_nt: TGTGCCAGCTCCCCCGGACAGGGCGGCACTGAAGCTTTCTTT
cdr3_aa: CASSPGQGGTEAFF
clone_size: -
v_call: TRBV18
j_call: TRBJ1-1
d_call: TRBD1

cdr3_nt: TGTGCCAGCAGCGCGGGGGGACAGGGCTACGAGCAGTACTTC
cdr3_aa: CASSAGGQGYEQYF
clone_size: -
v_call: TRBV9
j_call: TRBJ2-7
d_call: TRBD1

cdr3_nt: TGTGCCAGCAGTAGCCCAGGGGGGAACACCGGGGAGCTGTTTTTT
cdr3_aa: CASSSPGGNTGELFF
clone_size: once
v_call: TRBV25-1
j_call: TRBJ2-2
d_call: TRBD1

cdr3_nt: TGTGCCAGCAGGAGCGGGAGGGCTGATACGCAGTATTTT
cdr3_aa: CASRSGRADTQYF
clone_size: -
v_call: TRBV28
j_call: TRBJ2-3
d_call: TRBD2

cdr3_nt: TGTGCCAGCAGCTTGCCGGGACAGCTAGAAAAACTGTTTTTT
cdr3_aa: CASSLPGQLEKLFF
clone_size: -
v_call: TRBV5-5
j_call: TRBJ1-4
d_call: TRBD1

cdr3_nt: TGTGCCAGTAGTGTGAATTTCCGAAAAATAGCGGGAGGAACCACTGGCAATGAGCAGTTCTTC
cdr3_aa: CASSVNFRKIAGGTTGNEQFF
clone_size: -
v_call: TRBV19
j_call: TRBJ2-1
d_call: TRBD2

cdr3_nt: TGTGCCAGTAGCCTCTCAGGGACGAGAGGCACAGATACGCAGTATTTT
cdr3_aa: CASSLSGTRGTDTQYF
clone_size: -
v_call: TRBV19
j_call: TRBJ2-3
d_call: -

cdr3_nt: TGTGCCAGCAGCCCAGCACGGGGAGCGACCGGGGAGCTGTTTTTT
cdr3_aa: CASSPARGATGELFF
clone_size: -
v_call: TRBV11-2
j_call: TRBJ2-2
d_call: -

cdr3_nt: TGTGCCAGCAGTGACGGGGGTAGAAGCTCCTACGAGCAGTACTTC
cdr3_aa: CASSDGGRSSYEQYF
clone_size: -
v_call: TRBV6-1
j_call: TRBJ2-7
d_call: -

cdr3_nt: TGTGCCAGCAGTTCCAGACAGGAAGCGGCTGAAGCTTTCTTT
cdr3_aa: CASSSRQEAAEAFF
clone_size: -
v_call: TRBV28
j_call: TRBJ1-1
d_call: -

cdr3_nt: TGTGCCAGCAGTCAATCGTGGACGGAGAACACTGAAGCTTTCTTT
cdr3_aa: CASSQSWTENTEAFF
clone_size: -
v_call: TRBV16
j_call: TRBJ1-1
d_call: -

cdr3_nt: TGTGCCATCAGTGACGGGACAGGGAGGGAGACCCAGTACTTC
cdr3_aa: CAISDGTGRETQYF
clone_size: -
v_call: TRBV10-3
j_call: TRBJ2-5
d_call: TRBD1

cdr3_nt: TGTGCCAGCACCCTTTCTAAGCCTCAGGGGACAGATACGCAGTATTTT
cdr3_aa: CASTLSKPQGTDTQYF
clone_size: few
v_call: TRBV11-3
j_call: TRBJ2-3
d_call: -

cdr3_nt: TGCGCCAGCAGCCAAAGGCGGGACCACTACAATGAGCAGTTCTTC
cdr3_aa: CASSQRRDHYNEQFF
clone_size: -
v_call: TRBV4-3
j_call: TRBJ2-1
d_call: -

cdr3_nt: TGTGCCAGCAGCTCCTTTTGGGGAGATACGCAGTATTTT
cdr3_aa: CASSSFWGDTQYF
clone_size: -
v_call: TRBV7-3
j_call: TRBJ2-3
d_call: -

cdr3_nt: TGCGCCAGCAGTGAGTCGGGAGGATTAACAGATACGCAGTATTTT
cdr3_aa: CASSESGGLTDTQYF
clone_size: -
v_call: TRBV10-2
j_call: TRBJ2-3
d_call: -

cdr3_nt: TGCGCCAGCAGCCCCGGACTAGCGGGAAAGGTCAATGAGCAGTTCTTC
cdr3_aa: CASSPGLAGKVNEQFF
clone_size: -
v_call: TRBV4-1
j_call: TRBJ2-1
d_call: TRBD2

cdr3_nt: TGTGCCTGGAGCGTCCGGGACAGTCGTAAAGAGCAGTACTTC
cdr3_aa: CAWSVRDSRKEQYF
clone_size: once
v_call: TRBV30
j_call: TRBJ2-7
d_call: TRBD1

cdr3_nt: TGTGCCAGCAGTTACCAGGTTGGGGATCAGCCCCAGCATTTT
cdr3_aa: CASSYQVGDQPQHF
clone_size: few
v_call: TRBV6-5
j_call: TRBJ1-5
d_call: -

cdr3_nt: TGTGCCAGTAGCCCCGGTACAGGGGGTTTCAATGAGCAGTTCTTC
cdr3_aa: CASSPGTGGFNEQFF
clone_size: once
v_call: TRBV19
j_call: TRBJ2-1
d_call: TRBD1

cdr3_nt: TGTGCCAGCAGGGGACGGGGTTCCGTCAATGAGCAGTTCTTC
cdr3_aa: CASRGRGSVNEQFF
clone_size: once
v_call: TRBV2
j_call: TRBJ2-1
d_call: -

cdr3_nt: TGTGCCAGCAGTGAAACCCCGGGAGGGCATCGAGAGACCCAGTACTTC
cdr3_aa: CASSETPGGHRETQYF
clone_size: -
v_call: TRBV2
j_call: TRBJ2-5
d_call: TRBD2

cdr3_nt: TGTGCCAGCAGCGCGGACAGGGTTGGAGAGACCCAGTACTTC
cdr3_aa: CASSADRVGETQYF
clone_size: -
v_call: TRBV7-8
j_call: TRBJ2-5
d_call: TRBD1

cdr3_nt: TGCGCCAGCAGCCAAGAGTCAGCGGGAGGGATGCGAGATACGCAGTATTTT
cdr3_aa: CASSQESAGGMRDTQYF
clone_size: -
v_call: TRBV4-3
j_call: TRBJ2-3
d_call: TRBD2

cdr3_nt: TGTGCTAGTGGTTTGGGCGCCAGCTTCTTTGGCTACACCTTC
cdr3_aa: CASGLGASFFGYTF
clone_size: few
v_call: TRBV12-5
j_call: TRBJ1-2
d_call: -

cdr3_nt: TGTGCCAGCAGTCCCCGGACTAGCGGGACGAAATCTTACTACGAGCAGTACTTC
cdr3_aa: CASSPRTSGTKSYYEQYF
clone_size: -
v_call: TRBV27
j_call: TRBJ2-7
d_call: TRBD2

cdr3_nt: TGTGCCAGCAGCTTAGGATTAGCTGACGAGACCCAGTACTTC
cdr3_aa: CASSLGLADETQYF
clone_size: -
v_call: TRBV7-3
j_call: TRBJ2-5
d_call: -

cdr3_nt: TGTGCCAGCAGCTTAGAACCGGGACAGGGTTACGAGCAGTACTTC
cdr3_aa: CASSLEPGQGYEQYF
clone_size: once
v_call: TRBV11-2
j_call: TRBJ2-7
d_call: TRBD1

cdr3_nt: TGTGCCAGCAGCCGCGGACTAGCGGGAGCGGACAACACAGATACGCAGTATTTT
cdr3_aa: CASSRGLAGADNTDTQYF
clone_size: -
v_call: TRBV9
j_call: TRBJ2-3
d_call: TRBD2

cdr3_nt: TGTGCCATCACTGCAGAGGGGAAAGAAAAACTGTTTTTT
cdr3_aa: CAITAEGKEKLFF
clone_size: few
v_call: TRBV10-3
j_call: TRBJ1-4
d_call: -

cdr3_nt: TGCAGCGTTGACGGTGGGACTGAAGCTTTCTTT
cdr3_aa: CSVDGGTEAFF
clone_size: few
v_call: TRBV29-1
j_call: TRBJ1-1
d_call: -